This T cell receptor (beta chain) emerged from a study of cytomegalovirus exposure and HLA in healthy donors. Overall study: Assignment to the Caucasian-associated ancestry cluster applied to approximately 80% of the 350 to 500 genotyped donors.

Findings and caveats of the study: A later analysis showed HLA-associated TCR beta chains outstripping equally common others in clonal expansion.

Germline V lookup: CDR1 SGHDT, CDR2 YYEEEE. After removal of 0 bases from V and 3 bases from J, the junction contained 9 bases not matched to a gene. The CDR3 sequence is 19 residues long. Researchers ran the PCR with 60 Vbeta and 13 Jbeta primers. Produced via immunoSEQ multiplex PCR; TCRdb's table is partial and in-frame only. The data show some 130,000 clones, 60% to 85% seen once. As concerns this clone: Its cognate antigen is unknown.

The specimen was PBMCs. The V gene is TRBV5-6, the J gene TRBJ2-3; TRBD2 matches 14 bases. This TCR was sampled from a woman younger than 35 in good health and CMV-seronegative. The CDR3 region has the DNA TGTGCCAGCAGCTTGGAGGTAGGGACTAGCGGGAGATCGACAGATACGCAGTATTTT. Protein sequence: CASSLEVGTSGRSTDTQYF.